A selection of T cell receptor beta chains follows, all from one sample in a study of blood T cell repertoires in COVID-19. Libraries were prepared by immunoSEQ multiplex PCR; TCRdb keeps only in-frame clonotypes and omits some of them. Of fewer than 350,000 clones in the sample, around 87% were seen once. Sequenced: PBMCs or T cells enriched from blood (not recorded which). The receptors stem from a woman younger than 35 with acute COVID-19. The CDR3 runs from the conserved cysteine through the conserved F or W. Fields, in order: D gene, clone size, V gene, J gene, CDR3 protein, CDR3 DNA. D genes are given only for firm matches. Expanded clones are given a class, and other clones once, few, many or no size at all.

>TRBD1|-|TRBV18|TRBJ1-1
CASAQGSGNTEAFF
TGTGCCAGCGCACAGGGGTCGGGGAACACTGAAGCTTTCTTT
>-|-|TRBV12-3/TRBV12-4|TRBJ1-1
CASSLSPGAEAFF
TGTGCCAGCAGTTTATCACCGGGGGCTGAAGCTTTCTTT
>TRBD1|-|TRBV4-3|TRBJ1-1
CASSQDPRTGLTEAFF
TGCGCCAGCAGCCAAGATCCTAGGACAGGCTTAACTGAAGCTTTCTTT
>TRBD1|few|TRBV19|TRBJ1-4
CATRDRGEKLFF
TGTGCAACCCGGGACAGGGGAGAAAAACTGTTTTTT
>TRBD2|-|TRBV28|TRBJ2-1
CASRKLAGSWDEQFF
TGTGCCAGCAGGAAACTAGCGGGATCGTGGGATGAGCAGTTCTTC
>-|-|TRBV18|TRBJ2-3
CASSPYGGDTQYF
TGTGCCAGCTCACCATACGGAGGAGATACGCAGTATTTT
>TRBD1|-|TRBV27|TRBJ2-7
CASSTRHRRDRDFYEQYF
TGTGCCAGCAGTACGCGCCATCGCCGGGACAGGGACTTCTACGAGCAGTACTTC
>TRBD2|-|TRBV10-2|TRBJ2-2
CASRPQGTQLAGRTGELFF
TGCGCCAGCAGGCCCCAGGGGACCCAGCTAGCGGGACGCACCGGGGAGCTGTTTTTT
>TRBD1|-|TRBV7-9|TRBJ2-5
CASSWGTGRQETQYF
TGTGCCAGCAGCTGGGGGACAGGGCGGCAAGAGACCCAGTACTTC
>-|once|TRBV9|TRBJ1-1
CASSVVSGRGEAFF
TGTGCCAGCAGCGTAGTGTCAGGCCGGGGGGAAGCTTTCTTT
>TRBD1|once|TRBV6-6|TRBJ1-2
CASSYETGHGYTF
TGTGCCAGCAGTTACGAGACAGGGCATGGCTACACCTTC
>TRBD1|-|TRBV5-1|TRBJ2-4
CASSSIKTGTGGNIQYF
TGCGCCAGCAGCTCGATAAAAACCGGGACAGGGGGAAACATTCAGTACTTC
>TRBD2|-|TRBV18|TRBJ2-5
CASSPIGPTSAHQETQYF
TGTGCCAGCTCACCAATCGGACCCACTAGCGCGCACCAAGAGACCCAGTACTTC
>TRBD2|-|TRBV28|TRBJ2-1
CASGLAGGDNEQFF
TGTGCCAGCGGCTTGGCGGGAGGTGACAATGAGCAGTTCTTC
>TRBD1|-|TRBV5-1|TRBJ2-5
CASSDGQGSQTQYF
TGCGCCAGCAGCGACGGACAGGGTAGTCAAACCCAGTACTTC
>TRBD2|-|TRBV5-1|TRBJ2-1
CASSLGAGEDEQFF
TGCGCCAGCAGCTTGGGCGCGGGAGAGGATGAGCAGTTCTTC
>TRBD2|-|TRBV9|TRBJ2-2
CASSVALSGRAGRDTGELFF
TGTGCCAGCAGCGTTGCTTTGAGCGGGAGGGCCGGGCGCGACACCGGGGAGCTGTTTTTT
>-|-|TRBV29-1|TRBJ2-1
CSAWRSSYNEQFF
TGCAGCGCATGGAGGAGCTCCTACAATGAGCAGTTCTTC
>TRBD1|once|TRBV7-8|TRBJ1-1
CASSLTGAMNTEAFF
TGTGCCAGCAGCCTCACAGGGGCCATGAACACTGAAGCTTTCTTT
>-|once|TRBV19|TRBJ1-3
CASSTLRSSGNTIYF
TGTGCCAGTAGTACTCTGAGGAGCTCTGGAAACACCATATATTTT
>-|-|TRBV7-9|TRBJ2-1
CASSLSGDRGYEQFF
TGTGCCAGCAGCTTATCCGGGGACCGGGGGTATGAGCAGTTCTTC
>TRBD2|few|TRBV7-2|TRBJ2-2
CASSPRLAVRPGELFF
TGTGCCAGCAGCCCGCGACTAGCAGTCAGGCCCGGGGAGCTGTTTTTT
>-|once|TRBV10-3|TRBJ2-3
CAISDQDTQYF
TGTGCCATCAGTGATCAAGATACGCAGTATTTT
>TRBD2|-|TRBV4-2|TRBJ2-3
CASSQELAGVGTDTQYF
TGTGCCAGCAGCCAAGAACTAGCGGGAGTGGGTACAGATACGCAGTATTTT
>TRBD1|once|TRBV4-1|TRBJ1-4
CASSVTGGSNEKLFF
TGCGCCAGCAGCGTTACAGGGGGCTCTAATGAAAAACTGTTTTTT
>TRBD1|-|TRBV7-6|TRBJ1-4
CASSLARTGGEKLFF
TGTGCCAGCAGCTTAGCAAGGACAGGGGGTGAAAAACTGTTTTTT
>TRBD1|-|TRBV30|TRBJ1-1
CAWDREMSRTEAFF
TGTGCCTGGGACAGGGAGATGAGTAGGACTGAAGCTTTCTTT
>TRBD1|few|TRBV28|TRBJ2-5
CASRPGQEYQETQYF
TGTGCCAGCAGACCGGGACAGGAGTACCAAGAGACCCAGTACTTC
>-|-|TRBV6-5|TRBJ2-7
CATANYRNEQYF
TGTGCCACCGCGAACTATCGGAACGAGCAGTACTTC
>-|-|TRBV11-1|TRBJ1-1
CASSSRSRGSGTEAFF
TGTGCCAGCAGCTCCCGTTCCAGGGGATCAGGCACTGAAGCTTTCTTT
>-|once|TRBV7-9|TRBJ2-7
CASSPGYEQYF
TGTGCCAGCAGCCCAGGTTACGAGCAGTACTTC
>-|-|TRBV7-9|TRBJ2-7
CASSDTYLEQYF
TGTGCCAGCAGCGACACCTACCTCGAGCAGTACTTC
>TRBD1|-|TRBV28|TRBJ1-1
CASSTGKGTGYTEAFF
TGTGCCAGCAGTACCGGAAAGGGGACAGGGTACACTGAAGCTTTCTTT
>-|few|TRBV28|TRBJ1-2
CASSLFPLRGYTF
TGTGCCAGCAGTTTATTCCCGTTGCGGGGCTACACCTTC